These T cell receptor beta chains were read from a single sample in a study of long-term antiretroviral therapy in people with HIV. Generated by immunoSEQ multiplex PCR, the TCRdb table keeps only in-frame clones and is missing some. This sample carries about 20,000 clones, just under 80% of them seen once, and the ten largest clones take roughly an eighth. The source material was unsorted PBMCs, sampled 0.3 years after starting antiretroviral therapy. The receptors originated from a woman aged 45-60 years with HIV. Each CDR3 is given with its conserved first and last residue. Each record gives: V gene, J gene, D gene, clone size, CDR3 DNA, CDR3 protein. The D gene is left open where the match is weak. Clone size is shown for a subset of rows, as once, few, many or a class of expanded clone.

>TRBV9|TRBJ1-2|.|once
TGTGCCAGCAGCGTCAGAACCGGAGGAGTGGCGGGCTACACCTTC
CASSVRTGGVAGYTF
>TRBV19|TRBJ2-7|TRBD1|.
TGTGCCAGTAGTGTAACAGGGGTGGACGAGCAGTACTTC
CASSVTGVDEQYF
>TRBV5-1|TRBJ1-1|.|.
TGCGCCAGCAGCCCAGGGGTAACTGAAGCTTTCTTT
CASSPGVTEAFF
>TRBV10-1|TRBJ2-1|TRBD1|.
TGCGCCAGCAATCCGGGACAGAACTACAATGAGCAGTTCTTC
CASNPGQNYNEQFF
>TRBV19|TRBJ2-5|TRBD1|.
TGTGCCAGTAGTATAGCGGGGACAGGGACCTCAAGAGAGACCCAGTACTTC
CASSIAGTGTSRETQYF
>TRBV7-9|TRBJ1-3|.|large
TGTGCCAGCAGCTTCGATGGCAATGGAAACACCATATATTTT
CASSFDGNGNTIYF
>TRBV5-1|TRBJ2-2|TRBD1|.
TGCGCCAGCAAAGGACAGGGTAACACCGGGGAGCTGTTTTTT
CASKGQGNTGELFF
>TRBV7-2|TRBJ1-2|.|medium-sized
TGTGCCAGCAGCTTACGAGTATCCGGGTCCGGCTATGGCTACACCTTC
CASSLRVSGSGYGYTF
>TRBV2|TRBJ2-3|.|once
TGTGCCAGCACTTGGCAGGACCCCAGCACAGATACGCAGTATTTT
CASTWQDPSTDTQYF
>TRBV19|TRBJ2-3|TRBD1|.
TGTGCCAGTACCATGGGTAGCGGGACAGGGGGAATGGATACGCAGTATTTT
CASTMGSGTGGMDTQYF
>TRBV6-5|TRBJ1-2|.|.
TGTGCCAGCAGAAAAACAGGGACTTATGGCTACACCTTC
CASRKTGTYGYTF
>TRBV19|TRBJ1-1|.|large
TGTGCCAGTAGTCTAGACAGCGCTAACACTGAAGCTTTCTTT
CASSLDSANTEAFF
>TRBV7-9|TRBJ1-2|.|.
TGTGCCAGCAGCTTAATCGGCAGGACTAACTATGGCTACACCTTC
CASSLIGRTNYGYTF
>TRBV5-1|TRBJ1-4|.|once
TGCGCCAGCAGGTTTGCACTTGGGGGTGAAAAACTGTTTTTT
CASRFALGGEKLFF
>TRBV2|TRBJ2-5|TRBD2|.
TGTGCCAGCACTGGGACTAGCTCGGTGGAGACCCAGTACTTC
CASTGTSSVETQYF
>TRBV29-1|TRBJ1-1|.|.
TGCAGCGTTGAAGAGGCTGGTGGGCCCTTTGACGCTTTCTTT
CSVEEAGGPFDAFF
>TRBV5-1|TRBJ1-5|.|.
TGCGCCAGCAGCTTGGGCGGTGACAATCAGCCCCAGCATTTT
CASSLGGDNQPQHF
>TRBV6-5|TRBJ1-1|.|.
TGTGCCAGCAGTTACTCTTGGGGGAACACTGAAGCTTTCTTT
CASSYSWGNTEAFF
>TRBV6-5|TRBJ2-7|TRBD1|.
TGTGCCAGTCGGGACAGATCCTACGAGCAGTACTTC
CASRDRSYEQYF
>TRBV30|TRBJ2-2|.|.
TGTGCCTGGAGTGGCACCCTGAACACCGGGGAGCTGTTTTTT
CAWSGTLNTGELFF
>TRBV25-1|TRBJ1-1|TRBD1|.
TGTGCCAGCAGTGAGGACAGGGGGCGGCACACTGAAGCTTTCTTT
CASSEDRGRHTEAFF
>TRBV5-1|TRBJ2-1|TRBD1|.
TGCGCCAGCAGCCGGGACAGACAAAGCTCCTACAATGAGCAGTTCTTC
CASSRDRQSSYNEQFF
>TRBV2|TRBJ2-2|TRBD2|few
TGTGCCAGCACCCCGGGACTAGCGGGGGTAAGATCGGGGGAGCTGTTTTTT
CASTPGLAGVRSGELFF
>TRBV4-1|TRBJ2-5|.|.
TGCGCCAGCAGCCCATCAAGGCTGCAAGAGACCCAGTACTTC
CASSPSRLQETQYF
>TRBV30|TRBJ1-5|.|few
TGTGCCTGGTCCAGAGGGCAGGGTCAGCCCCAGCATTTT
CAWSRGQGQPQHF
>TRBV6-4|TRBJ2-2|TRBD1|once
TGTGCCAGCAGTGCCGGGACAGGGAACACCGGGGAGCTGTTTTTT
CASSAGTGNTGELFF
>TRBV15|TRBJ1-2|TRBD1|.
TGTGCCACCAGCCGAGCAGGGGTGGACAGGGCGGGTGGCTACACCTTC
CATSRAGVDRAGGYTF
>TRBV11-3|TRBJ2-1|.|.
TGTGCCAGCAGCGAACAAACGGGGGGCAGGAATGAGCAGTTCTTC
CASSEQTGGRNEQFF
>TRBV5-1|TRBJ2-3|TRBD2|.
TGCGCCAGCAGCATCCAAGGGACTAGCGGGGATACGCAGTATTTT
CASSIQGTSGDTQYF
>TRBV5-1|TRBJ2-4|.|.
TGCGCCAGCAGCTTGGCCTTCGGCGCCCCAAACATTCAGTACTTC
CASSLAFGAPNIQYF
>TRBV20-1|TRBJ1-2|.|.
TGCAGTGCTAGGACAATCTATGGCTACACCTTC
CSARTIYGYTF
>TRBV5-6|TRBJ1-2|TRBD1|.
TGTGCCAGCAGCCCCGGACAGGGGAACTATGGCTACACCTTC
CASSPGQGNYGYTF
>TRBV19|TRBJ2-5|TRBD2|.
TGTGCCAGTAGTATGAATAGCGGGGGCCAAGAGACCCAGTACTTC
CASSMNSGGQETQYF
>TRBV19|TRBJ1-6|.|once
TGTGCCAGTAGTGTAATTCCGGGCCTCGTTCTTTATAATTCACCCCTCCACTTT
CASSVIPGLVLYNSPLHF
>TRBV6-5|TRBJ2-3|.|.
TGTGCCAGCAGCTTTTATAACGGGGGAGATACGCAGTATTTT
CASSFYNGGDTQYF
>TRBV11-2|TRBJ1-6|TRBD1|few
TGTGCCAGCAGGTTTCTACCGGGGACAGAGAATTCACCCCTCCACTTT
CASRFLPGTENSPLHF
>TRBV27|TRBJ1-2|.|.
TGTGCCAGCAGAAGCCGATTGGGGAAAGGGTATGGCTACACCTTC
CASRSRLGKGYGYTF
>TRBV7-9|TRBJ1-6|TRBD1|.
TGTGCCAGCTCGACAGGGGGTCCCTCACCCCTCCACTTT
CASSTGGPSPLHF
>TRBV19|TRBJ1-3|.|.
TGTGCCAGTAGTATGGGACGGGCCTCTGGAAACACCATATATTTT
CASSMGRASGNTIYF
>TRBV7-2|TRBJ1-5|TRBD1|.
TGTGCCAGCAGCTTAGCGGTGGGACAGGGAAGCAATCAGCCCCAGCATTTT
CASSLAVGQGSNQPQHF
>TRBV27|TRBJ1-5|TRBD1|.
TGTGCCAGCAGTCTTACAGGGGGGATTAGCAATCAGCCCCAGCATTTT
CASSLTGGISNQPQHF
>TRBV27|TRBJ1-2|TRBD1|.
TGTGCCAGCAGTCCCCGGGACAGGGCTACCTATGGCTACACCTTC
CASSPRDRATYGYTF
>TRBV6-1|TRBJ1-3|.|once
TGTGCCAGCAGTGTCCGGGGACCCCCTGGAAACACCATATATTTT
CASSVRGPPGNTIYF
>TRBV6-5|TRBJ1-2|.|.
TGTGCCAGCAGTTACTCGAGGTCTAACTATGGCTACACCTTC
CASSYSRSNYGYTF
>TRBV7-9|TRBJ2-5|TRBD2|.
TGTGCCAGCAGCCCGGAGGGACTACAAGAGACCCAGTACTTC
CASSPEGLQETQYF
>TRBV28|TRBJ2-6|.|.
TGTGCCAGCACCCTAAGCTCTGGGGCCAACGTCCTGACTTTC
CASTLSSGANVLTF
>TRBV30|TRBJ2-6|.|few
TGTGCCTGTGGACGGTTCTCTGGGGCCAACGTCCTGACTTTC
CACGRFSGANVLTF
>TRBV6-5|TRBJ1-1|.|.
TGTGCCAGCAGTTACACCCGGGCTTCGGGGACTGAAGCTTTCTTT
CASSYTRASGTEAFF
>TRBV25-1|TRBJ1-2|.|.
TGTGCCAGCAGTGACGATGCGGCCGGTAACTATGGCTACACCTTC
CASSDDAAGNYGYTF
>TRBV27|TRBJ1-1|TRBD1|.
TGTGCCAGCGGGGGACAGGGTGTGGTGGCTTTCTTT
CASGGQGVVAFF
>TRBV7-2|TRBJ1-2|.|once
TGTGCCAGCAGCTTAGCGGTGGTAGGAGGTGGTGGGGGCTATGGCTACACCTTC
CASSLAVVGGGGGYGYTF
>TRBV10-2|TRBJ1-1|TRBD1|.
TGCGCCAGCACACAGGGGGCTAATGAAGCTTTCTTT
CASTQGANEAFF
>TRBV7-3|TRBJ2-3|TRBD1|.
TGTGCCAGCAGCTTAATCGGACAGGGGACAGATACGCAGTATTTT
CASSLIGQGTDTQYF
>TRBV2|TRBJ1-4|.|few
TGTGCCAGCATGAGGGGAAGGGGGAATGAAAAACTGTTTTTT
CASMRGRGNEKLFF
>TRBV5-6|TRBJ1-6|.|.
TGTGCCAGCAGCTGGGGGGGAGGCGGGTATAATTCACCCCTCCACTTT
CASSWGGGGYNSPLHF
>TRBV30|TRBJ1-6|TRBD1|few
TGTGCCTGGAGTCGGGGACAGGACAATTCACCCCTCCACTTT
CAWSRGQDNSPLHF
>TRBV7-9|TRBJ2-2|TRBD2|.
TGTGCCAGCAGCTTCGGGACTAGCGGGGCCTACACCGGGGAGCTGTTTTTT
CASSFGTSGAYTGELFF